The source of this T cell receptor beta chain is a study of cytomegalovirus exposure and HLA in healthy donors. Study observations and caveats: Using the classifier, cytomegalovirus status was reportedly diagnosed with high specificity and sensitivity. Some public TCRs appeared in many individuals, while most sequences were rare. The authors listed 150 or so TCR beta chains as cytomegalovirus-associated.

Deletions cut 3 bases from V and 4 bases from J, with 13 bases between. Germline CDR1 and CDR2: SGHRS and YFSETQ. This CDR3 is built from 14 residues. In regard to this clone: Its antigen remains unidentified.

The PCR ran on 60 Vbeta and 13 Jbeta primers. Study processing details: The count from a later analysis was some 83 million unique TCR beta chains, some 10 million of them shared. Assay used: immunoSEQ multiplex PCR; TCRdb lists only in-frame clones, some missing. D and trimming come from the DNA, and the V and J calls and clone size come from that table. The data contain roughly 190,000 clones, about 83% of them seen just once; the ten biggest clones take up 1.5% to 2%. The clonotype originates from a man between 35 and 55 years old in good health and CMV-seropositive. Sequencing was done on a sample of PBMCs. The chain couples TRBV5-1 to TRBJ1-1; D possibly corresponds to TRBD1 (5 bases). CDR3 in DNA: TGCGCCAGCAGCTCTCAGGGTAGCGGCACTGAAGCTTTCTTT. Translation: CASSSQGSGTEAFF.